The following is a TCR beta chain sequence with its context. These data originate in a study of cytotoxic CD8 clonotypes in ibrutinib-treated CLL. Study at large: The sample average was about 240,000 productive templates and 94,082 productive rearrangements.

The table came from immunoSEQ multiplex PCR; TCRdb's copy has only in-frame clones and leaves some out. The sample has about 50,000 clones, 50% to 60% seen once. The sequencing here drew on PBMCs, taken at disease progression, from a patient treated with ibrutinib. The sequence came from a human donor with chronic lymphocytic leukemia.

The chain's CDR3 is CATTLGQGPYGYTF. CDR3 nucleotides: TGTGCCACCACCTTGGGACAGGGACCCTATGGCTACACCTTC. The chain links TRBV6-5 to TRBJ1-2, with 9 bases identical to TRBD1. The germline CDR1 and CDR2 sequences are MNHEY and SVGAGI. This CDR3 spans 14 amino acids. J lost 4 bases, V lost 10 bases, and 10 bases had no gene match.